A single sample gave rise to the 16 T cell receptor beta chains below, sequenced in a study of cytomegalovirus exposure and HLA in healthy donors. PCR primers comprised 60 Vbeta and 13 Jbeta primers. Produced via immunoSEQ multiplex PCR; TCRdb's table is partial and in-frame only. The sample has 90,000 to 150,000 clones; under 85% are singletons. The sequenced sample consisted of PBMCs. The receptors derive from a man aged 18-30 years in good health and CMV-seropositive.

This clone was observed once. A read error may produce the germline difference seen at one junction end. The chain joins TRBV28 to TRBJ2-7; D is perhaps TRBD2 (6 bases). The CDR3 has 15 amino acids. The germline V gene has CDR1 MDHEN and CDR2 SYDVKM. The CDR3 DNA sequence: TGTGCCAGCAGTCCCTTGGGGGAGGTCTCCTACGGGCAGTACTTC. Residues: CASSPLGEVSYGQYF.

The chain couples TRBV5-6 to TRBJ1-2; D uncertain. This CDR3 comprises 12 residues. Trimming shortened V by 0 bases and J by 4 bases, and 4 bases separated the two germline ends. Germline loops: CDR1 SGHDT, CDR2 YYEEEE. CDR3 residues: CASSLGSYGYTF. For the CDR3, the DNA is TGTGCCAGCAGCTTGGGGAGCTATGGCTACACCTTC. The full variable domain, with the rest looked up from reference TRBV5-6 and TRBJ1-2, is DAGVTQSPTHLIKTRGQQVTLRCSPKSGHDTVSWYQQALGQGPQFIFQYYEEEERQRGNFPDRFSGHQFPNYSSELNVNALLLGDSALYLCASSLGSYGYTFGSGTRLTVV.

CDR3 in DNA: TGCGCCAGCAGCCAGGGAGGACTAGCGGGTGGGGGTGAGGAGACCCAGTACTTC. It codes for CASSQGGLAGGGEETQYF. This chain uses TRBV4-1 with TRBJ2-5, with 11 bases lining up with TRBD2. Germline CDR1 and CDR2: MGHRA and YSYEKL. This CDR3 is 18 amino acids long. J was trimmed by 5 bases and V by 3 bases; bases with no gene match: 14.

The chain recombines TRBV13 with TRBJ1-1; TRBD1 agrees at 7 bases. Germline values: CDR1 PRHDT, CDR2 FYEKMQ (reference sequence). The CDR3 contains 13 residues. Trimming took 0 bases from V and 8 from J; bases not matched to a gene: 3. For the CDR3, the DNA is TGTGCCAGCAGCTTAGGCGACAGGGCCGAAGCTTTCTTT. Its protein product is CASSLGDRAEAFF. The entire variable domain, with the rest obtained from reference TRBV13 and TRBJ1-1, is as follows: AAGVIQSPRHLIKEKRETATLKCYPIPRHDTVYWYQQGPGQDPQFLISFYEKMQSDKGSIPDRFSAQQFSDYHSELNMSSLELGDSALYFCASSLGDRAEAFFGQGTRLTVV.

This clone was observed once. The rearrangement joins TRBV19 to TRBJ1-6; no clear D gene. This CDR3 has 12 residues. V was clipped by 6 bases and J by 7 bases, with 7 bases between them. The germline V gene encodes CDR1 LNHDA and CDR2 SQIVND (reference sequence). As DNA, the CDR3 is TGTGCCAGTAGAAACCAGAATTCACCCCTCCACTTT. This translates into CASRNQNSPLHF.

This chain connects TRBV7-9 to TRBJ1-5; D possibly corresponds to TRBD1 (5 bases). V lost 3 bases and J lost 3, with 12 bases in between. Germline V gene sequence: CDR1 SEHNR, CDR2 FQNEAQ (reference sequence). The CDR3 is made up of 15 amino acids. The CDR3 DNA is TGTGCCAGCAGCTTGGGGGAGGTGCCCAATCAGCCCCAGCATTTT. This encodes CASSLGEVPNQPQHF.

V and J are TRBV18 and TRBJ1-2; TRBD1 agrees at 10 bases. V trimming: 3 bases; J trimming: 0 bases; junction bases outside the gene matches: 1. Looked up from germline, CDR1 is KGHSH and CDR2 is LQKENI. The CDR3 is 15 residues long. The CDR3 DNA is TGTGCCAGCTCACCCGGGACAGGGGCTAACTATGGCTACACCTTC. Translating gives CASSPGTGANYGYTF.

The chain has TRBV5-6 and TRBJ2-5, with 8 bases fitting TRBD2. J was trimmed by 5 bases and V by 5 bases; bases with no gene match: 14. Per germline, CDR1 SGHDT and CDR2 YYEEEE. The CDR3 spans 16 residues. CDR3 in DNA: TGTGCCAGCAGTCTGGTCGGCTTACGGGAGGGTGAGACCCAGTACTTC. Its translation: CASSLVGLREGETQYF. The full variable domain, its missing parts supplied by reference TRBV5-6 and TRBJ2-5, is DAGVTQSPTHLIKTRGQQVTLRCSPKSGHDTVSWYQQALGQGPQFIFQYYEEEERQRGNFPDRFSGHQFPNYSSELNVNALLLGDSALYLCASSLVGLREGETQYFGPGTRLLVL.

This chain uses TRBV7-9 with TRBJ2-7, with 8 nucleotides matching TRBD1. The V gene's germline CDR1 is SEHNR and CDR2 FQNEAQ (reference sequence). The CDR3 covers 15 residues. Losses at the gene ends were 4 bases for V and 2 bases for J; bases not matched to a gene: 7. The CDR3 loop reads CASSSRDRWAYEQYF. Here the CDR3 DNA reads TGTGCCAGCAGCTCAAGGGACAGGTGGGCCTACGAGCAGTACTTC.

The gene calls are TRBV11-2 and TRBJ2-3; maybe TRBD1 (5 bases). The CDR3 has 16 amino acids. Germline V gives CDR1 SGHAT, CDR2 FQNNGV. Trimming pared 0 bases from V and 1 base from J, leaving 11 bases between. The CDR3 bases are TGTGCCAGCAGCTTAGATCCCAGGGTCGGCACAGATACGCAGTATTTT. It encodes CASSLDPRVGTDTQYF. Using reference TRBV11-2 and TRBJ2-3 for the parts outside the CDR3, the full variable domain is EAGVAQSPRYKIIEKRQSVAFWCNPISGHATLYWYQQILGQGPKLLIQFQNNGVVDDSQLPKDRFSAERLKGVDSTLKIQPAKLEDSAVYLCASSLDPRVGTDTQYFGPGTRLTVL.

The gene calls are TRBV5-1 and TRBJ1-1; 11 bases fit TRBD1. CDR3 length: 16 amino acids. J lost 2 bases, V lost 4 bases, and 7 bases had no gene match. From germline, CDR1 is SGHRS and CDR2 YFSETQ. CDR3 region: CASSLGTGGSNTEAFF. The DNA of the CDR3 is TGCGCCAGCAGCCTCGGGACAGGGGGAAGTAACACTGAAGCTTTCTTT.

V and J are TRBV6-5 and TRBJ2-7, with 8 bases fitting TRBD1. Germline CDR1 is MNHEY and CDR2 is SVGAGI. Trimming cost V 1 base and J 6 bases; bases outside gene matches: 5. This CDR3 has 14 amino acids. This CDR3 is CASSYYGQGSEQYF. For the CDR3, the DNA is TGTGCCAGCAGTTACTACGGACAGGGATCCGAGCAGTACTTC.

V gene TRBV7-9 combines with J gene TRBJ2-1; TRBD2 agrees at 14 bases. V shed 5 bases and J 5 bases; nucleotides not matched to a gene: 14. The germline CDR1 and CDR2 sequences are SEHNR and FQNEAQ (reference sequence). This CDR3 contains 19 residues. CDR3: CASSPRLAGGPTANNEQFF. Written as DNA, the CDR3 is TGTGCCAGCAGCCCGCGACTAGCGGGAGGGCCGACCGCAAACAATGAGCAGTTCTTC.

The chain uses TRBV19 and TRBJ2-3; 11 nucleotides line up with TRBD2. V was clipped by 5 bases and J by 4 bases; unmatched bases: 5. CDR3 length equals 15 residues. The germline V gene has CDR1 LNHDA and CDR2 SQIVND (reference sequence). CDR3 nucleotides: TGTGCCAGTAGTTTAGCGGGGGGGCGTTCAGATACGCAGTATTTT. Protein product: CASSLAGGRSDTQYF.

V usage is TRBV5-4 and J usage is TRBJ1-2; D remains unclear. Deletions cut 0 bases from V and 7 bases from J, with 4 bases between. Germline lookup yields CDR1 SGHNT and CDR2 YYREEE (reference sequence). This CDR3 spans 11 amino acids. This chain's CDR3 is CASSLGSGYTF. CDR3 DNA: TGTGCCAGCAGCTTGGGCAGTGGCTACACCTTC. The full variable domain, its missing parts supplied by reference TRBV5-4 and TRBJ1-2, is ETGVTQSPTHLIKTRGQQVTLRCSSQSGHNTVSWYQQALGQGPQFIFQYYREEENGRGNFPPRFSGLQFPNYSSELNVNALELDDSALYLCASSLGSGYTFGSGTRLTVV.

This chain connects TRBV11-3 to TRBJ2-1, with 8 bases aligning to TRBD1. The CDR3 sequence is 17 residues long. V lost 4 bases to trimming and J lost 3 bases; unmatched junction nucleotides: 11. Germline CDR1 and CDR2: SGHNT and YENEEA. The CDR3 DNA sequence: TGTGCCAGCAGCTCACTTGGTTTGGGGACAGGCTACAATGAGCAGTTCTTC. Translating gives CASSSLGLGTGYNEQFF.